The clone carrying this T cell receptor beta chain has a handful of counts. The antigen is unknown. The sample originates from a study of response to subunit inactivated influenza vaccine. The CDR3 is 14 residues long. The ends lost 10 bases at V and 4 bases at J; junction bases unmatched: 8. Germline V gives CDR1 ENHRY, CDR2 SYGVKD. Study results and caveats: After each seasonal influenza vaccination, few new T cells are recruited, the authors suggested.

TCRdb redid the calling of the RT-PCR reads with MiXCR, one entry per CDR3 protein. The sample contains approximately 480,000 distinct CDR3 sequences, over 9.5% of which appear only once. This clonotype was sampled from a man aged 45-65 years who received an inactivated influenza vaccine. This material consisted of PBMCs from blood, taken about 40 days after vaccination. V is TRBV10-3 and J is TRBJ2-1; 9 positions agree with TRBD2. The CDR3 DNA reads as TGTGCCACCCGCCCCGCGGGAGGGTACAATGAGCAGTTCTTC. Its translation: CATRPAGGYNEQFF.